These 10 T cell receptor beta chains were all obtained from the same sample, sequenced in a study of blood T cell repertoires in COVID-19. The data were produced by immunoSEQ multiplex PCR, yet TCRdb's version contains in-frame clones alone and is incomplete. Among roughly 140,000 clones listed, around 81% were seen once. Material for sequencing was peripheral blood. The receptors come from a human donor in a cohort sampled during active COVID-19.

The gene calls are TRBV3-1 (or the pseudogene TRBV3-2) and TRBJ2-1; TRBD1 might be the D (6 bases). Germline loops: CDR1 LGHDT, CDR2 YNNKEL (reference sequence). The V end was cut by 3 bases, the J end by 8 bases, with 20 bases between. This CDR3 region has 16 residues. CDR3 sequence reads: CASSQMGGHRAYEQFF. CDR3 in DNA: TGTGCCAGCAGCCAGATGGGCGGACACAGGGCATATGAGCAGTTCTTC.

The chain carries TRBV10-3 and TRBJ1-3; TRBD1 agrees at 10 bases. This CDR3 region has 15 residues. Germline loops: CDR1 ENHRY, CDR2 SYGVKD. Germline trimming cut 7 bases from V and 4 bases from J; bases unmatched to any gene: 7. The CDR3 spells CAINTGQGRGNTIYF. CDR3 DNA sequence: TGTGCCATCAACACGGGACAGGGGCGGGGAAACACCATATATTTT.

The chain combines TRBV7-2 with TRBJ1-4, with D maybe TRBD1 (5 bases). V lost 1 base and J 8 bases, leaving 14 bases between the germline ends. This CDR3 is 15 amino acids long. Germline CDR1 and CDR2: SGHTA and FQGNSA. The DNA of the CDR3 is TGTGCCAGCAGCTTAGAAGGTGCAGGGATCGAAAAACTGTTTTTT. It yields the protein CASSLEGAGIEKLFF.

This clone is a singleton in its sample. The V and J genes are TRBV6-2 or TRBV6-3 and TRBJ1-3, with 7 bases matching TRBD1. CDR3 length: 13 residues. J gave up 6 bases and V 6 bases, and 5 bases lay outside the gene matches. CDR1 MNHEY and CDR2 SVGEGT come from the germline V gene. The chain's CDR3 is CASSSGQPNTIYF. The CDR3, as DNA: TGTGCCAGCAGCTCGGGACAGCCAAACACCATATATTTT.

The chain couples TRBV2 to TRBJ1-5, with 7 bases that match TRBD1. This CDR3 comprises 16 residues. Germline CDR1 SNHLY, CDR2 FYNNEI. The V segment lost 6 bases and the J segment 1 base; nucleotides outside the gene matches: 9. The CDR3 loop reads CASREQGQLSNQPQHF. CDR3 nucleotides: TGTGCCAGCAGAGAACAGGGGCAACTAAGCAATCAGCCCCAGCATTTT.

This clone appeared a few times. The chain links TRBV29-1 to TRBJ2-1, with D perhaps TRBD2 (6 bases). Trimming removed 3 bases at V and 4 bases at J, with 13 bases between. Germline assignment: CDR1 SQVTM and CDR2 ANQGSEA. The CDR3 runs to 14 residues. CDR3 in DNA: TGCAGCGTTGACCCGGGGGTTGCTTACAATGAGCAGTTCTTC. It translates to CSVDPGVAYNEQFF.

This clone was counted a few times. The CDR3 is CASSESRQNTGELFF. The CDR3 DNA follows: TGCGCCAGCAGTGAGTCCCGACAGAACACCGGGGAGCTGTTTTTT. This sequence joins TRBV10-1 and TRBJ2-2; D not certain. In germline, CDR1 is WNHNN, CDR2 SYGVQD (reference sequence). There are 15 residues in the CDR3. The V end lost 0 bases, the J end lost 1 base, and 6 bases lay between the germline ends.

The chain recombines TRBV5-1 with TRBJ2-3; 9 bases map to TRBD2. Germline trimming cut 5 bases from V and 1 base from J; bases unmatched to any gene: 2. Germline V CDR1 and CDR2: SGHRS, YFSETQ. CDR3 length: 14 residues. The CDR3 reads CASRRGGGTDTQYF. The CDR3 coding sequence is TGCGCCAGCAGGCGGGGGGGCGGCACAGATACGCAGTATTTT.

V and J are TRBV6-6 and TRBJ2-5, with no clear D. The CDR3 has 11 amino acids. CDR1 is MNHNY, CDR2 SVGAGI, per germline (reference sequence). V shed 5 bases and J shed 7 bases, with 8 bases lying between them. The CDR3 spells CASSATGTQYF. The CDR3 nucleotides are TGTGCCAGCAGTGCTACGGGGACCCAGTACTTC.

The rearrangement uses TRBV4-1 and TRBJ1-5; maybe TRBD1 (6 bases). CDR1 is MGHRA, CDR2 YSYEKL, per germline. The CDR3 is made up of 18 amino acids. V was trimmed by 3 bases and J by 4 bases, leaving 22 bases between them. The CDR3 protein is CASSHARRTDLLNQPQHF. The CDR3 DNA is TGCGCCAGCAGCCATGCTAGACGGACAGACCTTTTAAATCAGCCCCAGCATTTT.